What follows is one T cell receptor beta chain and its context. Per the germline V gene, CDR1 is DFQATT and CDR2 is SNEGSKA (reference sequence). The CDR3 has 12 residues. V shed 3 bases and J shed 8 bases, with 11 bases lying between them. These data are taken from a study of blood T cell repertoires in COVID-19. Across the whole study: The study drew acute and convalescent COVID-19 samples from the United States, Italy and Spain. From T cells, B-cell-depleted T cells, or PBMCs came the material, which was cDNA or gDNA.

Original handling: Estimation of nucleated cell counts was performed using reference gene primer amplification. The repertoire was sequenced with immunoSEQ multiplex PCR; TCRdb's copy has only in-frame clones and lacks some. V, J and clone size derive from that table, while D and trimming were established from the DNA sequence. The table records more than 70,000 clones, about nine tenths of them present only once. The specimen sequenced was peripheral blood. V is TRBV20-1 and J is TRBJ2-1; D not certain. The clonotype originates from a woman aged 45-65 years in a cohort sampled during active COVID-19. CDR3 sequence: CSASDEADEQFF. CDR3 bases: TGCAGTGCTAGTGACGAGGCCGATGAGCAGTTCTTC.